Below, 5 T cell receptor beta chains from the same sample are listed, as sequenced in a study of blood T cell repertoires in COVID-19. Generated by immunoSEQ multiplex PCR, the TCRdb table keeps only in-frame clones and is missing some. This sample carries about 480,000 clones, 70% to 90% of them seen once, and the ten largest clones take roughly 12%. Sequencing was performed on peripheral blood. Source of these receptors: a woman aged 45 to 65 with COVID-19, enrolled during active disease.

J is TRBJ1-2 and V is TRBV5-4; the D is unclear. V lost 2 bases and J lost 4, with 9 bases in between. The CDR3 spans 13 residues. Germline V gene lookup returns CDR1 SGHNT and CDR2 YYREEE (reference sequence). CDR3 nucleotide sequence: TGTGCCAGCAGCTTTCAAAGCGCCTATGGCTACACCTTC. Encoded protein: CASSFQSAYGYTF.

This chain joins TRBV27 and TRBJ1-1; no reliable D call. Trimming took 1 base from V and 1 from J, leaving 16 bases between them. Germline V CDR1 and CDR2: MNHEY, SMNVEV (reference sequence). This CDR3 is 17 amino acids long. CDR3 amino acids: CASSLYSKGGENTEAFF. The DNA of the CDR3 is TGTGCCAGCAGTTTATATTCTAAAGGAGGAGAGAACACTGAAGCTTTCTTT.

CDR3 DNA: TGTGCCACCAGCAGAGATCTTTTACGGAGCTCCTACGAGCAGTACTTC. This translates into CATSRDLLRSSYEQYF. This sequence joins TRBV15 and TRBJ2-7; no clear D. Germline V gene data show CDR1 as LNHNV and CDR2 as YYDKDF (reference sequence). The CDR3 totals 16 residues. V was shortened by 0 bases and J by 0 bases, with 12 bases between the two germline ends.

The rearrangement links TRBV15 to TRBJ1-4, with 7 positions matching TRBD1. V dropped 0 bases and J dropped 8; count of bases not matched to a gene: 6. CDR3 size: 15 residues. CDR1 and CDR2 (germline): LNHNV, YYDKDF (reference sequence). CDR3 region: CATSRDGQAFEKLFF. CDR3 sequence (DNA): TGTGCCACCAGCAGAGATGGACAGGCATTCGAAAAACTGTTTTTT.

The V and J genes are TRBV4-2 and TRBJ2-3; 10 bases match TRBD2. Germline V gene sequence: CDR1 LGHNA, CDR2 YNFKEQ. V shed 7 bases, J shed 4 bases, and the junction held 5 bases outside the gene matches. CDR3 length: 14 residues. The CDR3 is CASTAAGGADTQYF. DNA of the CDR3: TGTGCCAGCACCGCAGCGGGGGGGGCAGATACGCAGTATTTT.